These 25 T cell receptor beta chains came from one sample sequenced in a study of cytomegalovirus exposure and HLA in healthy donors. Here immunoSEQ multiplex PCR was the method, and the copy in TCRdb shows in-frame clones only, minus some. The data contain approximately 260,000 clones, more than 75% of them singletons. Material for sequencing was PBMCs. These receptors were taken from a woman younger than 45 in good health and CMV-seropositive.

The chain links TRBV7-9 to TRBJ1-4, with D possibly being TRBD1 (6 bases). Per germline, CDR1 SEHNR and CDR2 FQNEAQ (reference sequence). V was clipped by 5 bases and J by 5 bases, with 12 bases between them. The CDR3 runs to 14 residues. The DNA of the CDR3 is TGTGCCAGCAGCACCCGGGACACAAATGAAAAACTGTTTTTT. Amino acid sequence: CASSTRDTNEKLFF.

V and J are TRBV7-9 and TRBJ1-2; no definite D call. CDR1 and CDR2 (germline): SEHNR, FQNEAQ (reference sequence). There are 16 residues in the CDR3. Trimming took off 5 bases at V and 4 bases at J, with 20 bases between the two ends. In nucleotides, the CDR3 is TGTGCCAGCAGCCCTAATCCGACAAGAACCCTCTATGGCTACACCTTC. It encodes CASSPNPTRTLYGYTF. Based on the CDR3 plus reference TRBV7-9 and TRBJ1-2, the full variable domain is DTGVSQNPRHKITKRGQNVTFRCDPISEHNRLYWYRQTLGQGPEFLTYFQNEAQLEKSRLLSDRFSAERPKGSFSTLEIQRTEQGDSAMYLCASSPNPTRTLYGYTFGSGTRLTVV.

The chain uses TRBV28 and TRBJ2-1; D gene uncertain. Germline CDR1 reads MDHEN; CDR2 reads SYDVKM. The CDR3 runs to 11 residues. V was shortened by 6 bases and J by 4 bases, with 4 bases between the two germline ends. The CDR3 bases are TGTGCCAGCAGCCTTTACAATGAGCAGTTCTTC. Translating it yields CASSLYNEQFF.

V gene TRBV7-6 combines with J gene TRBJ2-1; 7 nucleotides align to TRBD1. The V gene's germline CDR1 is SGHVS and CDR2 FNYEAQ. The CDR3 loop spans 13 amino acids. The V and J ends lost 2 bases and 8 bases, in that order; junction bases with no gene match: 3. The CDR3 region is CASSLNDRDEQFF. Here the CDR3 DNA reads TGTGCCAGCAGCTTAAACGACAGGGATGAGCAGTTCTTC. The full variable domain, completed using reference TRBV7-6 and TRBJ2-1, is GAGVSQSPRYKVTKRGQDVALRCDPISGHVSLYWYRQALGQGPEFLTYFNYEAQQDKSGLPNDRFSAERPEGSISTLTIQRTEQRDSAMYRCASSLNDRDEQFFGPGTRLTVL.

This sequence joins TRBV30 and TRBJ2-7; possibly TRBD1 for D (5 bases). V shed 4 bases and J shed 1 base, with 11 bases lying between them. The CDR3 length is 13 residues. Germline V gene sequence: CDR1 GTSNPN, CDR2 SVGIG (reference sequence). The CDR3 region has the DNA TGTGCCTGGACAGGACACATATCCTACGAGCAGTACTTC. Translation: CAWTGHISYEQYF.

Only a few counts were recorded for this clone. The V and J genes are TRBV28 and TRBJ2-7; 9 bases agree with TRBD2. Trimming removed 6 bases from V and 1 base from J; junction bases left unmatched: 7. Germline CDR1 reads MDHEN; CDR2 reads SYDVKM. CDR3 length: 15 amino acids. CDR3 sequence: CASSSGTSSSYEQYF. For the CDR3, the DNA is TGTGCCAGCAGCTCAGGGACTAGCAGTTCCTACGAGCAGTACTTC.

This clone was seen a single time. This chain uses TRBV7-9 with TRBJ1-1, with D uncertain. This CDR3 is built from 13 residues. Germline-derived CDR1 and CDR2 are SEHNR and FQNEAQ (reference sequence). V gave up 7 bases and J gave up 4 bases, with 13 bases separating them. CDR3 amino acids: CASKISGITEAFF. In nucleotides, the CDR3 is TGTGCCAGCAAAATCAGCGGGATCACTGAAGCTTTCTTT.

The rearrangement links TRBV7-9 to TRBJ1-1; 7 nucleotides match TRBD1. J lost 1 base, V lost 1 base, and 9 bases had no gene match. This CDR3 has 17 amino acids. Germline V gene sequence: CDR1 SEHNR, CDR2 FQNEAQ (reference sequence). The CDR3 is CASSLGIGAGGNTEAFF. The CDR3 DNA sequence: TGTGCCAGCAGCTTAGGGATTGGGGCAGGGGGGAACACTGAAGCTTTCTTT.

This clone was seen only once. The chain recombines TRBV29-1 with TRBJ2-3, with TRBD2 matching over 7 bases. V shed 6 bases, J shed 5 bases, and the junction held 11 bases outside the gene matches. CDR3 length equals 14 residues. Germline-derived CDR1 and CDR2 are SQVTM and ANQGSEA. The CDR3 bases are TGCAGCGTGGGGGTGGGAGGGAGCGGAGATACGCAGTATTTT. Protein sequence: CSVGVGGSGDTQYF.

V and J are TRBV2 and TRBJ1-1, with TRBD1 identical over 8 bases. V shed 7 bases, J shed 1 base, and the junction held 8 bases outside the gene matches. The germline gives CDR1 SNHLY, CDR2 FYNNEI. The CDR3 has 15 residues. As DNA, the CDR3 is TGTGCCAGCACGGAACAGGGGGTAAAGAACACTGAAGCTTTCTTT. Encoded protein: CASTEQGVKNTEAFF.

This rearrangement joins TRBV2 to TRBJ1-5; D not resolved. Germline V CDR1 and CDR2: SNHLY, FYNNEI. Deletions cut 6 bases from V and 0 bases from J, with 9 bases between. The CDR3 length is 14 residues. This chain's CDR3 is CASSGRDSNQPQHF. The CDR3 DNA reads TGTGCCAGCAGCGGCCGGGATAGCAATCAGCCCCAGCATTTT.

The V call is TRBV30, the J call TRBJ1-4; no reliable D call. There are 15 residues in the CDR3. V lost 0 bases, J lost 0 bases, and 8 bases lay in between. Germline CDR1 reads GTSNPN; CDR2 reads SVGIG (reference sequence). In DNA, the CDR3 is TGTGCCTGGAGTGTTTTGGCAGCAACTAATGAAAAACTGTTTTTT. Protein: CAWSVLAATNEKLFF.

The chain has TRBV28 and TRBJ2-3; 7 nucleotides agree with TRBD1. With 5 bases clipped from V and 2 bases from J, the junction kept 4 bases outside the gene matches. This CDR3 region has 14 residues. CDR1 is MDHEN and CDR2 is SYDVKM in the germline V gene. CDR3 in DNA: TGTGCCAGCAGTACCGGGACAGTCACAGATACGCAGTATTTT. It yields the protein CASSTGTVTDTQYF.

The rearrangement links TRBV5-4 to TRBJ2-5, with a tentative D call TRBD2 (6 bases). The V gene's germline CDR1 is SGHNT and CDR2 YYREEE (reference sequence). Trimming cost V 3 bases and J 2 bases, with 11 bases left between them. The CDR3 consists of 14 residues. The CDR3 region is CASSSDYVQETQYF. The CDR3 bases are TGTGCCAGCAGCTCGGACTACGTACAAGAGACCCAGTACTTC.

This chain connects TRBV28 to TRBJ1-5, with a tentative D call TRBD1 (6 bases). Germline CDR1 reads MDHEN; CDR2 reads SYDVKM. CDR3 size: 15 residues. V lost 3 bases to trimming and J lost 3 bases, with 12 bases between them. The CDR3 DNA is TGTGCCAGCAGTTTGAGGGAGGGGGTCAATCAGCCCCAGCATTTT. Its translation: CASSLREGVNQPQHF.

CDR3 in DNA: TGTGCCACCAGCAGGGAGCGGGAGGGCACAGATACGCAGTATTTT. As protein: CATSREREGTDTQYF. The chain is built from TRBV15 and TRBJ2-3; TRBD2 agrees at 9 bases. The CDR3 consists of 15 residues. The ends lost 3 bases at V and 1 base at J; junction bases unmatched: 2. Germline V gene sequence: CDR1 LNHNV, CDR2 YYDKDF (reference sequence). Variable domain in full (rest from reference TRBV15 and TRBJ2-3): DAMVIQNPRYQVTQFGKPVTLSCSQTLNHNVMYWYQQKSSQAPKLLFHYYDKDFNNEADTPDNFQSRRPNTSFCFLDIRSPGLGDTAMYLCATSREREGTDTQYFGPGTRLTVL.

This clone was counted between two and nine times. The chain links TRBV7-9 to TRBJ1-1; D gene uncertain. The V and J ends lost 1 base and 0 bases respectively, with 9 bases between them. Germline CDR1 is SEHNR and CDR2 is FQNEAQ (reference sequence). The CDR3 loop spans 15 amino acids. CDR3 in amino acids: CASSLVGTMNTEAFF. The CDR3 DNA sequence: TGTGCCAGCAGCTTAGTTGGCACTATGAACACTGAAGCTTTCTTT. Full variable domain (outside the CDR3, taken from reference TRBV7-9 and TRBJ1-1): DTGVSQNPRHKITKRGQNVTFRCDPISEHNRLYWYRQTLGQGPEFLTYFQNEAQLEKSRLLSDRFSAERPKGSFSTLEIQRTEQGDSAMYLCASSLVGTMNTEAFFGQGTRLTVV.

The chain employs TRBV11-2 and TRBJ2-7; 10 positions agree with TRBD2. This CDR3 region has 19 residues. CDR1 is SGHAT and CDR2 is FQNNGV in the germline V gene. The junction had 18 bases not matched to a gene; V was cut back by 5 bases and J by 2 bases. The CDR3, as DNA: TGTGCCAGCAGCACTGTCCGGACTAGCGGCGGAGGTGGGGCCTACGAGCAGTACTTC. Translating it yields CASSTVRTSGGGGAYEQYF.

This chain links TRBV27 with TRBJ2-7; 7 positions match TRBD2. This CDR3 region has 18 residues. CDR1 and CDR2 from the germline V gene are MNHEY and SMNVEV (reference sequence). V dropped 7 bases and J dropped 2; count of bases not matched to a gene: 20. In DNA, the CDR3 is TGTGCCAGCAAGGGTTTGGGGGGGTTCTCGCCTGCCGCCTACGAGCAGTACTTC. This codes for CASKGLGGFSPAAYEQYF.

CDR3 bases: TGTGCCTGGAGCGGGACTACGAGGGGGGAGACCCAGTACTTC. Amino acid sequence: CAWSGTTRGETQYF. V and J are TRBV30 and TRBJ2-5; maybe TRBD2 (7 bases). V dropped 3 bases and J dropped 5 bases, with 16 bases sitting between them. Looked up from germline, CDR1 is GTSNPN and CDR2 is SVGIG (reference sequence). The CDR3 covers 14 residues.

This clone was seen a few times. Written as DNA, the CDR3 is TGTGCCAGCAGTGCCGGGACAGGGGGCGGCTATGGCTACACCTTC. It codes for CASSAGTGGGYGYTF. The gene calls are TRBV2 and TRBJ1-2; the match to TRBD1 covers 12 bases. Germline CDR1 reads SNHLY; CDR2 reads FYNNEI. The CDR3 runs 15 residues. The V segment lost 4 bases and the J segment 4 bases; nucleotides outside the gene matches: 4.

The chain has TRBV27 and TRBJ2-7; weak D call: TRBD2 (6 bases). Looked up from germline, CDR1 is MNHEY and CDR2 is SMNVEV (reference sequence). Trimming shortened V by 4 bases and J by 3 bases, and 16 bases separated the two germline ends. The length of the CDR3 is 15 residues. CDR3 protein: CASSSHSSASYEQYF. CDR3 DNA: TGTGCCAGCAGTTCCCACTCTAGCGCAAGCTACGAGCAGTACTTC.

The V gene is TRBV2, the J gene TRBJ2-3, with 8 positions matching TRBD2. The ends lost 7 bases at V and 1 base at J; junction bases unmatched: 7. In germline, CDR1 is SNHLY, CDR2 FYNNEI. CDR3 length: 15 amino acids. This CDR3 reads CASIRAGVGTDTQYF. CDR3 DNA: TGTGCCAGCATCCGAGCGGGAGTGGGCACAGATACGCAGTATTTT.

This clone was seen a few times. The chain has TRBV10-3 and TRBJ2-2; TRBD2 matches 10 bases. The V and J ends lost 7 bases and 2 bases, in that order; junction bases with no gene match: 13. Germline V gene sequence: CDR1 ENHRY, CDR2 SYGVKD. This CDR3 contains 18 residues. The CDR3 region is CAITPSLAGAANTGELFF. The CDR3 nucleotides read TGTGCCATCACGCCGAGTCTAGCGGGAGCGGCCAACACCGGGGAGCTGTTTTTT.

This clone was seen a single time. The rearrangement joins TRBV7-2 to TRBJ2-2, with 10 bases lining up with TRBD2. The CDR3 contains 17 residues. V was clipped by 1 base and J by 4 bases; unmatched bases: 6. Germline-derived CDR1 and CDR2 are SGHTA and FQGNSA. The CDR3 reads CASSLGLAGDRTGELFF. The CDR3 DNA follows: TGTGCCAGCAGCTTAGGGCTAGCGGGAGATCGCACCGGGGAGCTGTTTTTT. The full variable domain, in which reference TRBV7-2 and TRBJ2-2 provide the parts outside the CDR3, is GAGVSQSPSNKVTEKGKDVELRCDPISGHTALYWYRQSLGQGLEFLIYFQGNSAPDKSGLPSDRFSAERTGGSVSTLTIQRTQQEDSAVYLCASSLGLAGDRTGELFFGEGSRLTVL.